The 24 T cell receptor beta chains below come from one sample, sequenced in a study of cytomegalovirus exposure and HLA in healthy donors. Primers for the PCR totalled 60 Vbeta and 13 Jbeta. Data came from immunoSEQ multiplex PCR; TCRdb stores just in-frame clones and leaves some out. The table has around 170,000 clones, about four fifths seen once. Sequencing was done on a sample of PBMCs. These receptors were collected from a woman aged 25 to 39 in good health and CMV-seronegative.

V is TRBV25-1 and J is TRBJ1-4; 7 nucleotides match TRBD1. This CDR3 contains 16 residues. Germline CDR1 is MGHDK and CDR2 is SYGVNS. Losses at the gene ends were 2 bases for V and 7 bases for J; bases not matched to a gene: 10. The CDR3 protein is CASSEPQGVRFEKLFF. DNA for the CDR3: TGTGCCAGCAGTGAACCCCAGGGGGTACGCTTTGAAAAACTGTTTTTT.

This clone was recorded only once. The chain employs TRBV19 and TRBJ1-1; possibly TRBD1 for D (5 bases). The length of the CDR3 is 14 residues. Trimming cost V 7 bases and J 3 bases, with 15 bases left between them. From germline, CDR1 is LNHDA and CDR2 SQIVND (reference sequence). Here the CDR3 DNA reads TGTGCCAGTACCTCCGTCGGGGGATACACTGAAGCTTTCTTT. Its protein product is CASTSVGGYTEAFF. Complete variable domain (other parts from reference TRBV19 and TRBJ1-1): DGGITQSPKYLFRKEGQNVTLSCEQNLNHDAMYWYRQDPGQGLRLIYYSQIVNDFQKGDIAEGYSVSREKKESFPLTVTSAQKNPTAFYLCASTSVGGYTEAFFGQGTRLTVV.

The CDR3 loop is CSVAHPQVGALAKNIQYF. CDR3 coding DNA: TGCAGCGTTGCCCATCCACAGGTGGGGGCCTTAGCCAAAAACATTCAGTACTTC. The chain carries TRBV29-1 and TRBJ2-4; TRBD1 might be the D (6 bases). In germline, CDR1 is SQVTM, CDR2 ANQGSEA. This CDR3 has 18 residues. With 4 bases removed from V and 0 bases from J, the gap between germline ends came to 22 bases. The full variable domain, with the rest looked up from reference TRBV29-1 and TRBJ2-4, is SAVISQKPSRDICQRGTSLTIQCQVDSQVTMMFWYRQQPGQSLTLIATANQGSEATYESGFVIDKFPISRPNLTFSTLTVSNMSPEDSSIYLCSVAHPQVGALAKNIQYFGAGTRLSVL.

The chain carries TRBV18 and TRBJ1-6; 9 nucleotides line up with TRBD1. The CDR3 extends over 19 amino acids. CDR1 is KGHSH, CDR2 LQKENI, per germline. The junction had 18 bases not matched to a gene; V was cut back by 4 bases and J by 8 bases. The CDR3 spells CASSREAGQGRRGDSPLHF. In DNA form, the CDR3 reads TGTGCCAGCTCACGAGAAGCGGGACAGGGAAGGCGAGGGGATTCACCCCTCCACTTT.

The chain links TRBV7-3 to TRBJ2-1; TRBD2 aligns across 8 bases. Trimming cost V 5 bases and J 5 bases; bases outside gene matches: 5. This CDR3 region has 14 residues. Germline CDR1 reads SGHTA; CDR2 reads FQGTGA. The CDR3 loop reads CASSRSGGNNEQFF. The CDR3 DNA is TGTGCCAGCAGCCGGAGCGGGGGAAACAATGAGCAGTTCTTC.

As to this clone: The conserved phenylalanine or tryptophan is not found at the CDR3 terminus, so this likely reflects a read error. The chain combines TRBV5-4 with TRBJ1-6, with D perhaps TRBD1 (6 bases). CDR3 length: 14 amino acids. Germline lookup yields CDR1 SGHNT and CDR2 YYREEE (reference sequence). Trimming cost V 4 bases and J 5 bases, with 10 bases left between them. The DNA for the CDR3 is TGTGCCAGCAGCGACAGGCTAGATAATTCACCCCTCCACGTT. Amino acids: CASSDRLDNSPLHV.

The chain combines TRBV5-1 with TRBJ2-1; perhaps TRBD2 as D (6 bases). The CDR3 spans 16 residues. Germline CDR1 and CDR2: SGHRS and YFSETQ. The germline V and J ends were trimmed by 3 bases and 9 bases, with 22 bases remaining between them. In nucleotides, the CDR3 is TGCGCCAGCAGCTATGGGACTTCTAAGGCCGCCGGTGAGCAGTTCTTC. Its protein is CASSYGTSKAAGEQFF.

The chain recombines TRBV30 with TRBJ1-2; TRBD1 agrees at 8 bases. Germline V gives CDR1 GTSNPN, CDR2 SVGIG (reference sequence). There are 15 residues in the CDR3. V gave up 1 base and J gave up 5 bases; unmatched junction bases: 9. The CDR3, as DNA: TGTGCCTGGAGTGGAGGGGGAGGACAGGGATATGGCTACACCTTC. It specifies CAWSGGGGQGYGYTF.

V is TRBV29-1 and J is TRBJ2-5, with 8 bases matching TRBD1. There are 13 residues in the CDR3. Germline CDR1 reads SQVTM; CDR2 reads ANQGSEA. Trimming removed 4 bases from V and 1 base from J; junction bases left unmatched: 2. Here the CDR3 reads CSVGGQGQETQYF. CDR3 coding DNA: TGCAGCGTTGGCGGACAGGGCCAAGAGACCCAGTACTTC.

The J gene is TRBJ1-6, the V gene TRBV30; tentatively, D is TRBD1 (5 bases). The CDR3 length is 15 residues. With 8 bases removed from V and 0 bases from J, the gap between germline ends came to 14 bases. Per germline, CDR1 GTSNPN and CDR2 SVGIG (reference sequence). As DNA, the CDR3 is TGTGCCGCGTTTTCAGGGCTCTCCTATAATTCACCCCTCCACTTT. This translates into CAAFSGLSYNSPLHF. The full variable domain, in which reference TRBV30 and TRBJ1-6 provide the parts outside the CDR3, is SQTIHQWPATLVQPVGSPLSLECTVEGTSNPNLYWYRQAAGRGLQLLFYSVGIGQISSEVPQNLSASRPQDRQFILSSKKLLLSDSGFYLCAAFSGLSYNSPLHFGNGTRLTVT.

CDR3 bases: TGTGCCAGCAGTTACTCTACAGGGGGACAAGAGACCCAGTACTTC. Protein product: CASSYSTGGQETQYF. The chain joins TRBV6-6 to TRBJ2-5; 8 nucleotides agree with TRBD1. The CDR3 sequence is 15 residues long. Germline CDR1 and CDR2: MNHNY and SVGAGI (reference sequence). Trimming cost V 0 bases and J 2 bases; bases outside gene matches: 2.

This chain links TRBV4-3 with TRBJ2-7; possible D gene TRBD2, 7 bases. The V end was cut by 0 bases, the J end by 5 bases, with 14 bases between. This CDR3 has 15 residues. CDR1 LGHNA and CDR2 YSLEER come from the germline V gene. The CDR3 sequence: CASSQDVGRGDEQYF. DNA of the CDR3: TGCGCCAGCAGCCAAGATGTGGGGAGGGGGGACGAGCAGTACTTC.

The table lists this clone with a count of one. The rearrangement links TRBV13 to TRBJ2-3; D not resolved. The CDR3 has 15 residues. Germline lookup yields CDR1 PRHDT and CDR2 FYEKMQ (reference sequence). V shed 6 bases and J shed 2 bases, with 15 bases lying between them. CDR3 region: CASSSRHETTDTQYF. For the CDR3, the DNA is TGTGCCAGCAGTTCCCGACACGAGACCACAGATACGCAGTATTTT.

This clone came up a few times. The chain has TRBV29-1 and TRBJ1-3; D unresolved. The CDR3 is 13 residues long. The germline V gene has CDR1 SQVTM and CDR2 ANQGSEA. V lost 7 bases and J lost 0, with 10 bases in between. The CDR3 here is CSAGGSSGNTIYF. The CDR3 nucleotides are TGCAGCGCCGGAGGGAGCTCTGGAAACACCATATATTTT.

This chain connects TRBV19 to TRBJ1-6; D call uncertain. The CDR3 covers 15 residues. The V end was cut by 5 bases, the J end by 0 bases, with 8 bases between. Looked up from germline, CDR1 is LNHDA and CDR2 is SQIVND (reference sequence). The CDR3 bases are TGTGCCAGTAGTGGGCGTTCCTCCTATAATTCACCCCTCCACTTT. Translated, it gives CASSGRSSYNSPLHF.

This rearrangement joins TRBV5-6 to TRBJ1-5; D possibly corresponds to TRBD1 (5 bases). CDR3 size: 14 residues. Germline V lookup: CDR1 SGHDT, CDR2 YYEEEE. V dropped 3 bases and J dropped 2 bases, with 9 bases sitting between them. As DNA, the CDR3 is TGTGCCAGCAGCTCACAGGTTCGCAATCAGCCCCAGCATTTT. The encoded protein is CASSSQVRNQPQHF.

The rearrangement uses TRBV7-8 and TRBJ2-7, with a weak D call TRBD1 (7 bases). V shed 3 bases and J shed 3 bases, with 12 bases lying between them. CDR1 and CDR2 from the germline V gene are SGHVS and FQNEAQ. The CDR3 contains 14 residues. CDR3: CASSFPGGSYEQYF. The CDR3 nucleotides read TGTGCCAGCAGCTTTCCAGGGGGGAGCTACGAGCAGTACTTC.

V and J are TRBV5-4 and TRBJ2-1; 11 nucleotides agree with TRBD2. The germline V gene encodes CDR1 SGHNT and CDR2 YYREEE (reference sequence). The CDR3 covers 15 residues. The ends lost 6 bases at V and 7 bases at J; junction bases unmatched: 9. The CDR3 sequence: CASIIAGGPTNEQFF. CDR3 nucleotide sequence: TGTGCCAGCATCATAGCGGGGGGGCCTACAAATGAGCAGTTCTTC.

This chain links TRBV29-1 with TRBJ2-5; 7 bases are shared with TRBD1. This CDR3 spans 13 amino acids. V was pared by 6 bases and J by 5 bases, with 9 bases of the junction left unmatched. The germline gives CDR1 SQVTM, CDR2 ANQGSEA. CDR3 in DNA: TGCAGCGTCGAAAGGGGGCGTAGTGAGACCCAGTACTTC. Translated: CSVERGRSETQYF.

This chain connects TRBV5-6 to TRBJ2-2; 7 bases match TRBD1. Unmatched junction bases numbered 8, after V lost 4 bases and J lost 5 bases. Germline V CDR1 and CDR2: SGHDT, YYEEEE. The CDR3 covers 15 residues. The CDR3 is CASSLVGQTTGELFF. The CDR3, as DNA: TGTGCCAGCAGCCTGGTGGGACAGACGACCGGGGAGCTGTTTTTT.

J is TRBJ1-2 and V is TRBV9, with D unresolved. The germline CDR1 and CDR2 sequences are SGDLS and YYNGEE. This CDR3 comprises 16 residues. Trimming removed 2 bases at V and 2 bases at J, with 16 bases between. This CDR3 reads CASSVKFPRLNYGYTF. DNA for the CDR3: TGTGCCAGCAGCGTCAAATTTCCCCGGTTAAACTATGGCTACACCTTC.

The rearrangement links TRBV5-8 to TRBJ1-1; 7 positions agree with TRBD1. The CDR3 has 14 amino acids. CDR1 SGHTS and CDR2 YDEGEE come from the germline V gene. J lost 5 bases, V lost 4 bases, and 8 bases had no gene match. CDR3 sequence: CASSDTDRETEAFF. The CDR3 DNA follows: TGTGCCAGCAGCGATACCGACAGGGAAACTGAAGCTTTCTTT.

The V gene is TRBV7-9, the J gene TRBJ2-1, with D perhaps TRBD2 (7 bases). The germline gives CDR1 SEHNR, CDR2 FQNEAQ (reference sequence). This CDR3 has 17 amino acids. V was trimmed by 2 bases and J by 5 bases, leaving 19 bases between them. CDR3 bases: TGTGCCAGCAGCTTATACGGTGAGGGGGGGCCCCACAATGAGCAGTTCTTC. Residues: CASSLYGEGGPHNEQFF. The whole variable domain, filled in from reference TRBV7-9 and TRBJ2-1, reads DTGVSQNPRHKITKRGQNVTFRCDPISEHNRLYWYRQTLGQGPEFLTYFQNEAQLEKSRLLSDRFSAERPKGSFSTLEIQRTEQGDSAMYLCASSLYGEGGPHNEQFFGPGTRLTVL.

The CDR3 is CASSLGQGGSYNSPLHF. CDR3 coding DNA: TGCGCCAGCAGCTTGGGGCAGGGGGGCTCCTATAATTCACCCCTCCACTTT. The rearrangement uses TRBV5-1 and TRBJ1-6, with TRBD1 matching over 7 bases. This CDR3 spans 17 amino acids. J lost 0 bases, V lost 0 bases, and 3 bases had no gene match. The germline V gene has CDR1 SGHRS and CDR2 YFSETQ.